The 6 T cell receptor beta chains given below trace back to one sample, sequenced in a study of a mutant IDH1 vaccine in newly diagnosed glioma. The time point: week 23, last vaccination. Mutant IDH1 20-mer peptide, at 300 ug, made up each vaccine dose, with topical imiquimod. Clones were read by immunoSEQ multiplex PCR, and TCRdb kept only the in-frame ones, dropping some. The table includes around 78,000 clones, roughly 85% detected once. No antigens are known for them. The source was PBMCs, collected from a glioma patient whose treatment included an IDH1 peptide vaccine. The receptors come from a man aged 30-40 years with glioma. Some clones in this sample may be carry-over from other donors' samples.

The chain employs TRBV28 and TRBJ1-1; 12 bases match TRBD1. Per germline, CDR1 MDHEN and CDR2 SYDVKM. The V segment lost 2 bases and the J segment 5 bases; nucleotides outside the gene matches: 3. The CDR3 is 15 amino acids. The CDR3 coding sequence is TGTGCCAGCAGTTTAGGGGACAGGGGGCGAACTGAAGCTTTCTTT. Amino acids: CASSLGDRGRTEAFF.

CDR3 loop: CAWSQGQGDSPLHF. The CDR3 DNA reads as TGTGCCTGGAGTCAGGGACAGGGAGATTCACCCCTCCACTTT. The rearrangement uses TRBV30 and TRBJ1-6; 9 nucleotides line up with TRBD1. Germline assignment: CDR1 GTSNPN and CDR2 SVGIG (reference sequence). J was trimmed by 8 bases and V by 2 bases; bases with no gene match: 4. The CDR3 extends over 14 amino acids.

The CDR3 DNA is TGTGCCACCAAAGTACAGGGGCGTGGGGCCAACGTCCTGACTTTC. It encodes CATKVQGRGANVLTF. The rearrangement uses TRBV28 and TRBJ2-6; 7 bases align to TRBD1. There are 15 residues in the CDR3. Germline-derived CDR1 and CDR2 are MDHEN and SYDVKM. V gave up 10 bases and J gave up 3 bases; unmatched junction bases: 9.

The chain combines TRBV19 with TRBJ2-5; 8 bases agree with TRBD2. This CDR3 spans 14 amino acids. Trimming removed 8 bases from V and 4 bases from J; junction bases left unmatched: 9. Germline V gene data show CDR1 as LNHDA and CDR2 as SQIVND (reference sequence). The CDR3 DNA sequence: TGTGCCAGTTCTCGCGGGGGGCCGGGAGAGACCCAGTACTTC. As protein: CASSRGGPGETQYF.

The chain is built from TRBV28 and TRBJ2-7; tentative D call: TRBD1 (6 bases). V was shortened by 8 bases and J by 3 bases, with 11 bases between the two germline ends. The CDR3 consists of 12 residues. Germline V lookup: CDR1 MDHEN, CDR2 SYDVKM. As DNA, the CDR3 is TGTGCCAGCGGACTGACAGGCTACGAGCAGTACTTC. Translated: CASGLTGYEQYF.

This chain links TRBV30 with TRBJ1-2, with TRBD1 matching 7 bases. The CDR3 has 14 residues. The germline CDR1 and CDR2 sequences are GTSNPN and SVGIG (reference sequence). J was trimmed by 2 bases and V by 4 bases; bases with no gene match: 7. The CDR3: CAWTGQVLNYGYTF. The CDR3 region has the DNA TGTGCCTGGACCGGACAGGTTCTAAACTATGGCTACACCTTC.